This T cell receptor beta chain emerged from a study of blood T cell repertoires in COVID-19. Study at large: Acute and convalescent COVID-19 samples came from the United States, Italy and Spain. T cells, B-cell-depleted T cells, or PBMCs supplied cDNA or gDNA.

As handled by the study authors: Estimation of nucleated cell counts was performed using reference gene primer amplification. This table comes from immunoSEQ multiplex PCR, and its TCRdb copy is limited to in-frame clones, with some not included. V and J calls and clone size follow that table, whereas D and trimming were derived from the DNA. The sample holds some 400,000 clones, nearly 90% seen once. The CDR3 has 15 amino acids. Germline V gene sequence: CDR1 LNHDA, CDR2 SQIVND (reference sequence). V lost 7 bases and J lost 0; bases outside the gene matches: 9. This TCR derives from a man aged 18 to 30 with active or convalescent COVID-19. What was sequenced was peripheral blood. The V gene is TRBV19, the J gene TRBJ2-7; 7 bases are a match to TRBD1. The CDR3 protein is CASTPGQTFSYEQYF. Here the CDR3 DNA reads TGTGCCAGTACCCCGGGACAGACTTTCTCCTACGAGCAGTACTTC.